This T cell receptor (beta chain) was identified during a study of T cell responses to AZD1222 COVID-19 vaccine. This CDR3 is built from 15 residues. J gave up 0 bases and V 5 bases, and 4 bases lay outside the gene matches. Germline V gene lookup returns CDR1 SGHNT and CDR2 YENEEA. Details on this clone: Its cognate antigen is unknown.

Produced via immunoSEQ multiplex PCR; TCRdb's table is partial and in-frame only. Found here are tens of thousands of clones, roughly nine tenths of them singletons; the top ten hold around 3.4%. Points from the study as a whole: Just a handful of people given AZD1222 tested seropositive at baseline. No day 14 peak samples; only post-peak repertoires were characterized.

The specimen was peripheral blood, collected 28 days after the second AZD1222 dose. The V gene is TRBV11-3, the J gene TRBJ2-1; 7 nucleotides match TRBD2. This TCR was sampled from an adult who received the AZD1222 COVID-19 vaccine. The CDR3 here is CASSLSGPSYNEQFF. The CDR3 DNA reads TGTGCCAGCAGCCTTAGCGGGCCCTCCTACAATGAGCAGTTCTTC. Looking up the rest from reference TRBV11-3 and TRBJ2-1 gives the full variable domain: EAGVVQSPRYKIIEKKQPVAFWCNPISGHNTLYWYLQNLGQGPELLIRYENEEAVDDSQLPKDRFSAERLKGVDSTLKIQPAELGDSAVYLCASSLSGPSYNEQFFGPGTRLTVL.